The 30 T cell receptor beta chains listed next were all sequenced from one sample in a study of beta chain features in type 1 diabetes. Every bit of the isolated RNA underwent reverse transcription, so sequencing read expressed TCRB transcripts. Generated by immunoSEQ multiplex PCR, the TCRdb table keeps only in-frame clones and is missing some. The data contain roughly 140,000 clones, more than 9.5% of them singletons. The sequenced sample consisted of central memory CD4+ T cells from blood. Receptors were obtained from a man between 18 and 29 years old in good health.

This clone was picked up a small number of times. It may be a read error: a sequence one base away is much more abundant. The chain carries TRBV7-9 and TRBJ1-1; D is perhaps TRBD1 (5 bases). Germline V gene lookup returns CDR1 SEHNR and CDR2 FQNEAQ (reference sequence). The CDR3 has 14 residues. CDR3 in DNA: TGTGCCATCAGCTTCGGGACTATCACCACTGAAGCTTTCTTT. The encoded protein is CAISFGTITTEAFF.

The CDR3 DNA reads as TGTGCCAGCAGCTTAACGACAGGGGGCGGTGAAAAACTGTTTTTT. It specifies CASSLTTGGGEKLFF. V is TRBV7-9 and J is TRBJ1-4, with 10 bases lining up with TRBD1. Germline V gives CDR1 SEHNR, CDR2 FQNEAQ (reference sequence). The V and J ends lost 2 bases and 7 bases, in that order; junction bases with no gene match: 4. This CDR3 contains 15 residues.

This chain uses TRBV10-3 with TRBJ2-7; D is unresolved. This CDR3 has 12 residues. Germline assignment: CDR1 ENHRY and CDR2 SYGVKD. Deletions cut 3 bases from V and 2 bases from J, with 5 bases between. CDR3 region: CAISDAAYEQYF. CDR3 bases: TGTGCCATCAGTGACGCCGCCTACGAGCAGTACTTC.

This clone was seen a handful of times. The V call is TRBV28, the J call TRBJ1-2, with D unclear. The germline V gene encodes CDR1 MDHEN and CDR2 SYDVKM. The CDR3 length is 13 residues. V shed 7 bases and J shed 8 bases, with 17 bases lying between them. CDR3: CASTRDPLSGYTF. In DNA form, the CDR3 reads TGTGCCAGCACTCGTGACCCTCTATCGGGCTACACCTTC.

In its sample, this clone was seen a few times. Other nucleotide sequences from this sample produce the same CDR3. CDR3 region: CASSYDYEQYF. The DNA for the CDR3 is TGTGCCAGCAGCTACGACTACGAGCAGTACTTC. The rearrangement joins TRBV5-6 to TRBJ2-7; D gene uncertain. Trimming pared 3 bases from V and 3 bases from J, leaving 4 bases between. This CDR3 is built from 11 residues. Germline lookup yields CDR1 SGHDT and CDR2 YYEEEE.

This clone was seen only a few times. The chain couples TRBV7-2 to TRBJ1-5, with D uncertain. V lost 5 bases, J lost 7 bases, and 15 bases lay in between. The germline CDR1 and CDR2 sequences are SGHTA and FQGNSA. The CDR3 covers 14 residues. CDR3 sequence reads: CASSEIGGDQPQHF. CDR3 sequence (DNA): TGTGCCAGCAGCGAGATCGGTGGAGACCAGCCCCAGCATTTT.

This clone was observed once. Here the CDR3 DNA reads TGTGCCAGCAGCTTAGGGAGGTACCAAGAGACCCAGTACTTC. Amino acid sequence: CASSLGRYQETQYF. The gene calls are TRBV7-2 and TRBJ2-5; possible D gene TRBD2, 5 bases. Germline CDR1 and CDR2: SGHTA and FQGNSA. The CDR3 has 14 residues. Between the trimmed V and J ends, which lost 1 base and 0 bases, there was a span of 6 bases.

The J gene is TRBJ2-7, the V gene TRBV13, with TRBD2 matching over 8 bases. CDR1 and CDR2 from the germline V gene are PRHDT and FYEKMQ (reference sequence). The CDR3 has 15 residues. V was pared by 5 bases and J by 5 bases, with 11 bases of the junction left unmatched. Here the CDR3 reads CASSPSGGRAHEQYF. CDR3 sequence (DNA): TGTGCCAGCAGCCCATCGGGGGGGAGGGCCCACGAGCAGTACTTC.

J is TRBJ2-1 and V is TRBV6-4, with D tentatively TRBD1 (5 bases). The CDR3 runs to 12 residues. The V gene lost 0 bases and the J gene lost 9 bases, with 6 bases spanning the gap. Germline V CDR1 and CDR2: MRHNA, SNTAGT. The CDR3 DNA reads as TGTGCCAGCAGTGACTCGGGGCGTGAGCAGTTCTTC. Protein: CASSDSGREQFF.

The CDR3 coding sequence is TGTGCCAGCAGTTTAAGGTTGTCAGGAGGATACAATGAGCAGTTCTTC. It specifies CASSLRLSGGYNEQFF. This chain links TRBV27 with TRBJ2-1; D is perhaps TRBD2 (5 bases). V shed 2 bases and J shed 4 bases, with 15 bases lying between them. The germline V gene has CDR1 MNHEY and CDR2 SMNVEV (reference sequence). The CDR3 has 16 amino acids.

This clone was seen only a few times. The V and J genes are TRBV9 and TRBJ2-1; D is unresolved. CDR1 and CDR2 from the germline V gene are SGDLS and YYNGEE. The CDR3 is 14 residues long. The germline V and J ends were trimmed by 0 bases and 7 bases, with 11 bases remaining between them. The DNA of the CDR3 is TGTGCCAGCAGCGTAGGCGGCCATCCTAATGAGCAGTTCTTC. Translating it yields CASSVGGHPNEQFF.

This clone came up a few times. This rearrangement joins TRBV20-1 to TRBJ2-5; D remains ambiguous. Germline V gene lookup returns CDR1 DFQATT and CDR2 SNEGSKA (reference sequence). This CDR3 has 10 residues. Between the trimmed V and J ends, which lost 0 bases and 5 bases, there was a span of 1 base. Here the CDR3 DNA reads TGCAGTGCTAGAGATGAGACCCAGTACTTC. This translates into CSARDETQYF.

This clone was recorded once. J is TRBJ1-5 and V is TRBV5-4; D is undetermined. The CDR3 is made up of 14 amino acids. V lost 4 bases to trimming and J lost 3 bases, with 11 bases between them. Germline CDR1 is SGHNT and CDR2 is YYREEE (reference sequence). The CDR3 nucleotides read TGTGCCAGCAGCCGCGGGTCAGACAATCAGCCCCAGCATTTT. Translation gives CASSRGSDNQPQHF. Full variable domain (remainder filled in from reference TRBV5-4 and TRBJ1-5): ETGVTQSPTHLIKTRGQQVTLRCSSQSGHNTVSWYQQALGQGPQFIFQYYREEENGRGNFPPRFSGLQFPNYSSELNVNALELDDSALYLCASSRGSDNQPQHFGDGTRLSIL.

By share, this clone counts as medium-sized. V and J are TRBV10-3 and TRBJ2-5; unclear D gene. V lost 3 bases, J lost 4 bases, and 6 bases lay in between. Germline V CDR1 and CDR2: ENHRY, SYGVKD. This CDR3 has 12 amino acids. This CDR3 is CAISDWRETQYF. The CDR3 DNA follows: TGTGCCATCAGTGATTGGAGAGAGACCCAGTACTTC.

This clone was picked up a small number of times. This chain uses TRBV29-1 with TRBJ2-6; the match to TRBD1 covers 8 bases. V gave up 7 bases and J gave up 1 base; unmatched junction bases: 12. The CDR3 spans 17 residues. Germline V lookup: CDR1 SQVTM, CDR2 ANQGSEA. This chain's CDR3 is CSGGRTGSDSGANVLTF. In DNA form, the CDR3 reads TGCAGCGGGGGTAGGACAGGGTCGGATTCTGGGGCCAACGTCCTGACTTTC.

V usage is TRBV7-2 and J usage is TRBJ2-1; 8 nucleotides align to TRBD1. CDR3 size: 15 residues. CDR1 is SGHTA and CDR2 is FQGNSA in the germline V gene. J gave up 5 bases and V 5 bases, and 8 bases lay outside the gene matches. CDR3 amino acids: CASSKGQGFDNEQFF. The DNA of the CDR3 is TGTGCCAGCAGCAAAGGACAGGGTTTTGACAATGAGCAGTTCTTC.

This clone was counted only a few times. The chain couples TRBV5-1 to TRBJ2-6, with D possibly being TRBD1 or TRBD2 (5 bases each). Between the trimmed V and J ends, which lost 2 bases and 0 bases, there was a span of 6 bases. The V gene's germline CDR1 is SGHRS and CDR2 YFSETQ. This CDR3 is 15 amino acids long. CDR3 region: CASSFGTSGANVLTF. The CDR3 DNA follows: TGCGCCAGCAGCTTCGGGACCTCTGGGGCCAACGTCCTGACTTTC. Filled out from reference TRBV5-1 and TRBJ2-6, the complete variable domain reads KAGVTQTPRYLIKTRGQQVTLSCSPISGHRSVSWYQQTPGQGLQFLFEYFSETQRNKGNFPGRFSGRQFSNSRSEMNVSTLELGDSALYLCASSFGTSGANVLTFGAGSRLTVL.

The genes are TRBV7-9 and TRBJ2-3; D uncertain. This CDR3 is 17 amino acids long. The V and J ends lost 2 bases and 6 bases respectively, with 21 bases between them. Germline lookup yields CDR1 SEHNR and CDR2 FQNEAQ (reference sequence). The chain's CDR3 is CASSLSLRPTLSDTQYF. The DNA for the CDR3 is TGTGCCAGCAGCTTATCCCTTAGACCAACCCTCAGTGATACGCAGTATTTT. Full variable domain (outside the CDR3, taken from reference TRBV7-9 and TRBJ2-3): DTGVSQNPRHKITKRGQNVTFRCDPISEHNRLYWYRQTLGQGPEFLTYFQNEAQLEKSRLLSDRFSAERPKGSFSTLEIQRTEQGDSAMYLCASSLSLRPTLSDTQYFGPGTRLTVL.

In this sample, this clone turned up a few times. This rearrangement joins TRBV5-6 to TRBJ1-1; D possibly corresponds to TRBD1 (5 bases). The CDR3 totals 15 residues. V was cut by 4 bases and J by 3 bases, with 16 bases left in between. The germline V gene encodes CDR1 SGHDT and CDR2 YYEEEE. The CDR3 DNA is TGTGCCAGCAGCGCCCGACGAGTGGGGGACACTGAAGCTTTCTTT. It translates to CASSARRVGDTEAFF. The variable domain in full, with the rest retrieved from reference TRBV5-6 and TRBJ1-1, is DAGVTQSPTHLIKTRGQQVTLRCSPKSGHDTVSWYQQALGQGPQFIFQYYEEEERQRGNFPDRFSGHQFPNYSSELNVNALLLGDSALYLCASSARRVGDTEAFFGQGTRLTVV.

The CDR3 sequence: CASSQSQGEGNQPQHF. CDR3 coding DNA: TGTGCCAGCTCACAGTCTCAGGGGGAGGGCAATCAGCCCCAGCATTTT. The rearrangement links TRBV18 to TRBJ1-5, with 7 bases lining up with TRBD1. The CDR3 has 16 amino acids. With 4 bases clipped from V and 2 bases from J, the junction kept 8 bases outside the gene matches. Germline-derived CDR1 and CDR2 are KGHSH and LQKENI.

This clone was observed a few times. The chain joins TRBV7-2 to TRBJ2-3, with 9 positions matching TRBD2. Germline values: CDR1 SGHTA, CDR2 FQGNSA. The CDR3 is made up of 17 amino acids. The trim removed 1 base at V and 1 base at J, leaving 6 bases unmatched. CDR3 sequence: CASSLDGTSGRTDTQYF. The CDR3 DNA is TGTGCCAGCAGCTTAGACGGTACTAGCGGGCGCACAGATACGCAGTATTTT.

This clone was recorded a few times. The chain links TRBV2 to TRBJ2-3; 8 bases fit TRBD2. The CDR3 consists of 15 residues. Germline-derived CDR1 and CDR2 are SNHLY and FYNNEI. V dropped 7 bases and J dropped 1; count of bases not matched to a gene: 7. This CDR3 is CASKVELAGTDTQYF. The DNA of the CDR3 is TGTGCCAGCAAAGTCGAACTAGCGGGCACAGATACGCAGTATTTT.

This clone was picked up a small number of times. The chain combines TRBV7-8 with TRBJ2-6; D may be TRBD2 (6 bases). Trimming removed 5 bases from V and 1 base from J, with 12 bases in between. CDR3 length: 16 residues. Germline CDR1 SGHVS, CDR2 FQNEAQ. CDR3: CASSPRGLSGANVLTF. The CDR3 DNA is TGTGCCAGCAGCCCCCGGGGGTTGTCTGGGGCCAACGTCCTGACTTTC.

The gene calls are TRBV28 and TRBJ2-7, with TRBD2 identical over 7 bases. CDR3 length: 16 amino acids. CDR1 is MDHEN, CDR2 SYDVKM, per germline. V was pared by 8 bases and J by 3 bases, with 16 bases of the junction left unmatched. The chain's CDR3 is CASLSLTGGSYYEQYF. The CDR3 region has the DNA TGTGCCAGCCTCAGTCTGACCGGCGGGAGTTACTACGAGCAGTACTTC.

DNA for the CDR3: TGTGCCAGCAGCGGAGGCTATACCGGGGAGCTGTTTTTT. Translation: CASSGGYTGELFF. The rearrangement uses TRBV7-2 and TRBJ2-2; perhaps TRBD2 as D (5 bases). The CDR3 extends over 13 amino acids. The V end lost 5 bases, the J end lost 5 bases, and 9 bases lay between the germline ends. CDR1 and CDR2 (germline): SGHTA, FQGNSA.

The V gene is TRBV4-1, the J gene TRBJ2-3, with 14 nucleotides matching TRBD2. The CDR3 extends over 16 amino acids. V dropped 3 bases and J dropped 6; count of bases not matched to a gene: 5. Per germline, CDR1 MGHRA and CDR2 YSYEKL. The CDR3 spells CASSQLGLAGADTQYF. CDR3 nucleotide sequence: TGCGCCAGCAGCCAGTTGGGACTAGCGGGAGCGGATACGCAGTATTTT.

This clone was recorded many times. V gene TRBV7-2 combines with J gene TRBJ2-5; no firm D call. V was cut by 0 bases and J by 5 bases, with 13 bases left in between. This CDR3 contains 15 residues. CDR1 and CDR2 (germline): SGHTA, FQGNSA. The CDR3, as DNA: TGTGCCAGCAGCTTAGCGGGTACCGGGTCGGAGACCCAGTACTTC. It codes for CASSLAGTGSETQYF. The full variable domain, rest sourced from reference TRBV7-2 and TRBJ2-5, is GAGVSQSPSNKVTEKGKDVELRCDPISGHTALYWYRQSLGQGLEFLIYFQGNSAPDKSGLPSDRFSAERTGGSVSTLTIQRTQQEDSAVYLCASSLAGTGSETQYFGPGTRLLVL.

The chain combines TRBV5-6 with TRBJ2-7, with D perhaps TRBD2 (5 bases). V dropped 0 bases and J dropped 3 bases, with 10 bases sitting between them. Per germline, CDR1 SGHDT and CDR2 YYEEEE. The CDR3 consists of 14 residues. CDR3 in DNA: TGTGCCAGCAGCTTGGGACGGGGATTCTACGAGCAGTACTTC. Translated: CASSLGRGFYEQYF.

This clone was counted a few times. The chain has TRBV11-2 and TRBJ2-7; D gene uncertain. Germline CDR1 and CDR2: SGHAT and FQNNGV. V was cut by 4 bases and J by 6 bases, with 10 bases left in between. The CDR3 covers 12 residues. Written as DNA, the CDR3 is TGTGCCAGCAGCTCTGGTAAGGGCGAGCAGTACTTC. As protein: CASSSGKGEQYF.

The V gene is TRBV7-2, the J gene TRBJ2-7; D might be TRBD2 (6 bases). V dropped 0 bases and J dropped 1 base, with 16 bases sitting between them. This CDR3 has 17 residues. In germline, CDR1 is SGHTA, CDR2 FQGNSA. The CDR3 protein is CASSLAISSGLSYEQYF. DNA of the CDR3: TGTGCCAGCAGCTTAGCCATAAGTAGCGGTTTATCCTACGAGCAGTACTTC.